Described below is a single TCR beta chain sequence and its context. Its cognate antigen is unknown. The sample comes from a study of T cell responses to AZD1222 COVID-19 vaccine. Overall study: Second-dose schedules of about 4 or about 12 weeks were combined.

Whole-study findings and limits: There were repertoire samples only from the period after the peak T cell response. Donors in the cohort were predominantly white British and more often female, and clonal diversity was possibly underestimated. Regions 160-218 and 743-854 dominated among vaccine-associated CD4 TCRs spanning spike.

The junction had 5 bases not matched to a gene; V was cut back by 0 bases and J by 1 base. CDR3 length equals 16 residues. Germline CDR1 reads LNHNV; CDR2 reads YYDKDF (reference sequence). Generated by immunoSEQ multiplex PCR, the TCRdb table keeps only in-frame clones and is missing some. The sample includes some 150,000 clones, roughly 90% seen only once; the top ten take around 1.6%. Specimen: peripheral blood, collected on day 0 of AZD1222 vaccination. The sequence was collected from an adult in good health. The chain has TRBV15 and TRBJ1-2; 7 bases map to TRBD1. In DNA form, the CDR3 reads TGTGCCACCAGCAGAGAAATGCAGGGGGTTAACTATGGCTACACCTTC. Translating gives CATSREMQGVNYGYTF.